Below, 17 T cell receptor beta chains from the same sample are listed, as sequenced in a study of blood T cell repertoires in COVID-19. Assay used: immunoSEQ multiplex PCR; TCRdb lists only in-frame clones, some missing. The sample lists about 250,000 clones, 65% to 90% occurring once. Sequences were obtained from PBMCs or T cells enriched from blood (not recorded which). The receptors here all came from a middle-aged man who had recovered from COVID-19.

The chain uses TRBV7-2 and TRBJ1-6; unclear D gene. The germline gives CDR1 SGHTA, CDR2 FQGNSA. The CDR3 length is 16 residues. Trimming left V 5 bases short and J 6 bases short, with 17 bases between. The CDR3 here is CASSQMGGGLNSPLHF. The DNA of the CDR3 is TGTGCCAGCAGCCAAATGGGAGGAGGGCTTAATTCACCCCTCCACTTT.

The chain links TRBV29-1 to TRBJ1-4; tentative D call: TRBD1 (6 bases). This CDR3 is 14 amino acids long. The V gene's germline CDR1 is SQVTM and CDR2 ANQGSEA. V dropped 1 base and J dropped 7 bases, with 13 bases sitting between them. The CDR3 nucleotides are TGCAGCGTTGAAGCCAGGGGCAACGGTGAAAAACTGTTTTTT. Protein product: CSVEARGNGEKLFF.

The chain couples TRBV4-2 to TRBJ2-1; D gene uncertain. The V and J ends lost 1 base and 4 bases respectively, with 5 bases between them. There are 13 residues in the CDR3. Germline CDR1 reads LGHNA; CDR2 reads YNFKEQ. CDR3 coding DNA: TGTGCCAGCAGCCAAGTTCTGTACAATGAGCAGTTCTTC. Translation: CASSQVLYNEQFF.

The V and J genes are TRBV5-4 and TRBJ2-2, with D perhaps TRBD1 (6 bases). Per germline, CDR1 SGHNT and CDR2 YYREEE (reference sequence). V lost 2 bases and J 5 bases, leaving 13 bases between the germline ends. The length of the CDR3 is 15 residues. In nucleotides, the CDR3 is TGTGCCAGCAGCTTAAGGGACACTGATACCGGGGAGCTGTTTTTT. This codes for CASSLRDTDTGELFF.

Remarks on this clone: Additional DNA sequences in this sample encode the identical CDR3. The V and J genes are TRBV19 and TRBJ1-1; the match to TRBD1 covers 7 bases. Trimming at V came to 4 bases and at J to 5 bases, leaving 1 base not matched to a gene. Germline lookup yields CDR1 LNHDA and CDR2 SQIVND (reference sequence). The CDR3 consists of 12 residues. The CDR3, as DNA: TGTGCCAGTAGTACCAGGGGGACTGAAGCTTTCTTT. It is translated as CASSTRGTEAFF.

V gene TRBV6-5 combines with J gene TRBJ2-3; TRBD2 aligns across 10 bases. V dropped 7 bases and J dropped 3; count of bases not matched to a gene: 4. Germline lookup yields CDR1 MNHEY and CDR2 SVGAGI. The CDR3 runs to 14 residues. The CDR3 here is CASTVGLATDTQYF. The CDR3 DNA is TGTGCCAGCACGGTGGGACTAGCGACAGATACGCAGTATTTT.

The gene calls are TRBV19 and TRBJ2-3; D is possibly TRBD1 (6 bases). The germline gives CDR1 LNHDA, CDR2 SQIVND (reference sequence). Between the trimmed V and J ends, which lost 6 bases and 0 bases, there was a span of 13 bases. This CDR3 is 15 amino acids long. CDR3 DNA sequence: TGTGCCAGTAGCTTGATGGGACAAAGCACAGATACGCAGTATTTT. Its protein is CASSLMGQSTDTQYF.

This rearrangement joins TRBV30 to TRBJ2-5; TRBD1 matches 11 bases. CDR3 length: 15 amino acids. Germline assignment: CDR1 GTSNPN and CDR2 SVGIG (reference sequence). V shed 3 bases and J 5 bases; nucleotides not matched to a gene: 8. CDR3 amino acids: CAWRKGTGGSETQYF. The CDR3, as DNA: TGTGCCTGGAGGAAAGGGACAGGGGGTAGCGAGACCCAGTACTTC.

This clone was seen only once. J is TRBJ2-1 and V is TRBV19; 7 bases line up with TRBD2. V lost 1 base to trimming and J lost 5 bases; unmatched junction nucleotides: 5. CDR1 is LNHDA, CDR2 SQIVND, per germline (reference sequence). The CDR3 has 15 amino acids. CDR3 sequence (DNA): TGTGCCAGTAGTATAGGAGCGGGATATCACAATGAGCAGTTCTTC. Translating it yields CASSIGAGYHNEQFF.

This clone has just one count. DNA of the CDR3: TGTGCCAGCAGCCCGGACAGGGGGAGTGGAGAGACCCAGTACTTC. Encoded protein: CASSPDRGSGETQYF. The chain recombines TRBV9 with TRBJ2-5, with 10 positions matching TRBD1. Per the germline V gene, CDR1 is SGDLS and CDR2 is YYNGEE. V shed 4 bases, J shed 4 bases, and the junction held 7 bases outside the gene matches. The CDR3 is 15 amino acids.

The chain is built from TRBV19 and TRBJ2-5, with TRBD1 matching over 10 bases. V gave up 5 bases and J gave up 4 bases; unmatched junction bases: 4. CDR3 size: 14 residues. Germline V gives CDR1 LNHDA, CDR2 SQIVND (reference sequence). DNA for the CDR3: TGTGCCAGTAGTGTAAGACAGGGGGCAGAGACCCAGTACTTC. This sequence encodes CASSVRQGAETQYF.

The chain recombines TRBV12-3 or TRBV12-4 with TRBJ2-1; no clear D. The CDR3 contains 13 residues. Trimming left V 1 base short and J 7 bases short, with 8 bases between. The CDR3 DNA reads TGTGCCAGCAGTTTAGGGCTAGGTAATGAGCAGTTCTTC. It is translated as CASSLGLGNEQFF.

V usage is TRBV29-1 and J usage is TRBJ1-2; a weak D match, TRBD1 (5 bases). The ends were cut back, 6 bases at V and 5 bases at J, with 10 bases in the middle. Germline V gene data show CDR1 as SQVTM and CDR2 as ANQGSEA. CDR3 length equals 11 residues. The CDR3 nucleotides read TGCAGCGTGGAGTCAGGGTATGGCTACACCTTC. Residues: CSVESGYGYTF.

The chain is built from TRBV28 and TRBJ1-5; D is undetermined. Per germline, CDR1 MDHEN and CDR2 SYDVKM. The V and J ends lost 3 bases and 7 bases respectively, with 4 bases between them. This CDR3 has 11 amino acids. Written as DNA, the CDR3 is TGTGCCAGCAGTTTTGGCCAGCCCCAGCATTTT. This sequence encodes CASSFGQPQHF.

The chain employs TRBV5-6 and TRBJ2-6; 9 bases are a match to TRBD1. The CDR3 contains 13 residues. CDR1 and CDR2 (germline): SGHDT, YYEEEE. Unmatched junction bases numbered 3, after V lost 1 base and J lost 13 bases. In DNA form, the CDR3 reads TGTGCCAGCAGCTTGTGGGACAGGGCAGTCCTGACTTTC. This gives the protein CASSLWDRAVLTF.

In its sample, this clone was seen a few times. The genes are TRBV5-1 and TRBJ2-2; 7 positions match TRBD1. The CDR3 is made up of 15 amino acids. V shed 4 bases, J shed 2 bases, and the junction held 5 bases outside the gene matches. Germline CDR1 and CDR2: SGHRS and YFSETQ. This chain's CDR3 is CASSDGTDNTGELFF. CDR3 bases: TGCGCCAGCAGCGACGGGACAGATAACACCGGGGAGCTGTTTTTT.

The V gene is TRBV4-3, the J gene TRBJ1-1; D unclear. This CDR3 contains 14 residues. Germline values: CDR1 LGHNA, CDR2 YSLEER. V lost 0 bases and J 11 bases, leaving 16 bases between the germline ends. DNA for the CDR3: TGCGCCAGCAGCCAAGACGTAGATCGGAGTGGGGCTTTCTTT. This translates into CASSQDVDRSGAFF.